The 23 T cell receptor beta chains below were found in one sample sequenced in a study of vaccination and CD4 T cells after COVID-19 (dated by TCRdb to between 2021 and 2024). The receptor library was made with PCR. Sequencing was performed on an Illumina iSeq 100. TCR sequencing of DNA from cultured CD4+ T cells used the Oncomine TCR Beta short-read assay at the Johns Hopkins FTIC core. TCRdb reran the public reads through fastp at Q25 and MiXCR, keeping productive beta chains. Each CDR3 protein appears once, grouped with its most common genes and DNA. The sample contains 20,000 to 25,000 distinct CDR3 sequences, roughly 50% of them found a single time. Roughly 5.7% of the sample comes from the top ten. Per the publication, the treatment or condition label means: approximately 9-day PBMC culture with coronavirus spike peptide pools or control peptides (ViraFEST assay). No antigen has been assigned to these receptors.

Sequencing was done on a sample of CD4+ T cells from blood, cultured in vitro. All receptors come from a human donor who had recovered from COVID-19.

V and J are TRBV6-2 or TRBV6-3 and TRBJ2-1, with D perhaps matching TRBD1 (5 bases). The germline V and J ends were trimmed by 6 bases and 6 bases, with 18 bases remaining between them. Per the germline V gene, CDR1 is MNHEY and CDR2 is SVGEGT. The CDR3 sequence is 15 residues long. The CDR3 bases are TGTGCCAGCAGCCGCGCCCAGGATCAGGGCAATGAGCAGTTCTTC. Its translation: CASSRAQDQGNEQFF.

This sequence joins TRBV29-1 and TRBJ1-5; D gene unclear. The CDR3 has 14 amino acids. Germline loops: CDR1 SQVTM, CDR2 ANQGSEA. V lost 5 bases and J 3 bases, leaving 14 bases between the germline ends. Here the CDR3 DNA reads TGCAGCGTTTCTCAGGATCCCAACAATCAGCCCCAGCATTTT. Its translation: CSVSQDPNNQPQHF.

The chain employs TRBV6-1 and TRBJ1-2; D not resolved. V lost 3 bases, J lost 0 bases, and 2 bases lay in between. The CDR3 contains 12 residues. Looked up from germline, CDR1 is MNHNS and CDR2 is SASEGT. CDR3 residues: CASSEANYGYTF. The CDR3 DNA is TGTGCCAGCAGTGAGGCTAACTATGGCTACACCTTC.

V is TRBV20-1 and J is TRBJ2-3, with 9 positions matching TRBD2. With V trimmed by 4 bases and J by 1 base, 3 bases remained unmatched. The CDR3 runs to 14 residues. CDR1 is DFQATT, CDR2 SNEGSKA, per germline (reference sequence). CDR3 residues: CSAMWTSGTDTQYF. The CDR3 nucleotides read TGCAGTGCTATGTGGACTAGCGGCACAGATACGCAGTATTTT.

This clonotype has more than one count but fewer than ten. The V gene is TRBV7-2, the J gene TRBJ2-1; D gene ambiguous. The CDR3 runs to 16 residues. V lost 0 bases and J lost 0, with 9 bases in between. Germline lookup yields CDR1 SGHTA and CDR2 FQGNSA. The CDR3, as DNA: TGTGCCAGCAGCTTAGCGGGAATGAGCTCCTACAATGAGCAGTTCTTC. As protein: CASSLAGMSSYNEQFF. Together with reference TRBV7-2 and TRBJ2-1, the CDR3 gives the full variable domain: GAGVSQSPSNKVTEKGKDVELRCDPISGHTALYWYRQSLGQGLEFLIYFQGNSAPDKSGLPSDRFSAERTGGSVSTLTIQRTQQEDSAVYLCASSLAGMSSYNEQFFGPGTRLTVL.

The chain recombines TRBV20-1 with TRBJ1-4; tentative D call: TRBD1 (6 bases). The length of the CDR3 is 15 residues. Germline loops: CDR1 DFQATT, CDR2 SNEGSKA (reference sequence). The V and J ends lost 3 bases and 8 bases respectively, with 19 bases between them. The DNA for the CDR3 is TGCAGTGCTAGTTCGTTAGCGGCAGGGGACGAAAAACTGTTTTTT. It is translated as CSASSLAAGDEKLFF.

The chain uses TRBV4-3 and TRBJ1-2; D is unclear. V was cut by 4 bases and J by 6 bases, with 24 bases left in between. The CDR3 contains 17 residues. From germline, CDR1 is LGHNA and CDR2 YSLEER. Written as DNA, the CDR3 is TGCGCCAGCAGCCCCGGACTGCGTGGCAGCGCGTTGGATGGCTACACCTTC. This sequence encodes CASSPGLRGSALDGYTF.

The genes are TRBV20-1 and TRBJ1-1; 7 bases map to TRBD1. Germline values: CDR1 DFQATT, CDR2 SNEGSKA (reference sequence). J lost 4 bases, V lost 6 bases, and 8 bases had no gene match. CDR3 length: 13 residues. CDR3 DNA: TGCAGTGCACCTAGGACAGGACGCACTGAAGCTTTCTTT. Amino acids: CSAPRTGRTEAFF.

V and J are TRBV6-5 and TRBJ1-1; possibly TRBD1 for D (5 bases). From germline, CDR1 is MNHEY and CDR2 SVGAGI. This CDR3 contains 14 residues. The V gene lost 0 bases and the J gene lost 1 base, with 6 bases spanning the gap. CDR3 DNA sequence: TGTGCCAGCAGTTACTCCGGGACGAACACTGAAGCTTTCTTT. It translates to CASSYSGTNTEAFF.

This clonotype appeared a few times. The chain carries TRBV6-5 and TRBJ1-1; TRBD1 might be the D (5 bases). From germline, CDR1 is MNHEY and CDR2 SVGAGI. This CDR3 comprises 16 residues. The V gene lost 2 bases and the J gene lost 5 bases, with 18 bases spanning the gap. This chain's CDR3 is CASSYATPGGGTEAFF. CDR3 sequence (DNA): TGTGCCAGCAGTTACGCGACTCCCGGGGGAGGGACTGAAGCTTTCTTT.

The rearrangement joins TRBV19 to TRBJ1-5; 9 nucleotides line up with TRBD1. This CDR3 has 15 amino acids. CDR1 is LNHDA, CDR2 SQIVND, per germline (reference sequence). The ends lost 4 bases at V and 3 bases at J; junction bases unmatched: 4. CDR3 in amino acids: CASSKQGALNQPQHF. In nucleotides, the CDR3 is TGTGCCAGTAGTAAACAGGGGGCCCTCAATCAGCCCCAGCATTTT.

This clonotype was observed a handful of times. The genes are TRBV6-1 and TRBJ2-7; D remains unclear. This CDR3 contains 12 residues. V dropped 1 base and J dropped 3 bases, with 4 bases sitting between them. CDR1 and CDR2 from the germline V gene are MNHNS and SASEGT. As DNA, the CDR3 is TGTGCCAGCAGTGAAGTCCACTACGAGCAGTACTTC. This gives the protein CASSEVHYEQYF.

The chain links TRBV7-3 to TRBJ2-2; tentatively, D is TRBD1 (5 bases). Germline CDR1 SGHTA, CDR2 FQGTGA. The CDR3 length is 15 residues. Trimming took off 5 bases at V and 5 bases at J, with 15 bases between the two ends. Here the CDR3 DNA reads TGTGCCAGCAGCCCATGGCAGGGTACGACCGGGGAGCTGTTTTTT. Protein product: CASSPWQGTTGELFF.

V is TRBV28 and J is TRBJ1-5; maybe TRBD1 (6 bases). Looked up from germline, CDR1 is MDHEN and CDR2 is SYDVKM. The V end was cut by 4 bases, the J end by 4 bases, with 14 bases between. The CDR3 loop spans 15 amino acids. CDR3 sequence: CASSSRQVGNQPQHF. CDR3 sequence (DNA): TGTGCCAGCAGTTCCCGACAGGTCGGAAATCAGCCCCAGCATTTT. The complete variable domain, with remaining parts taken from reference TRBV28 and TRBJ1-5, reads DVKVTQSSRYLVKRTGEKVFLECVQDMDHENMFWYRQDPGLGLRLIYFSYDVKMKEKGDIPEGYSVSREKKERFSLILESASTNQTSMYLCASSSRQVGNQPQHFGDGTRLSIL.

A remark on this clonotype: A read error is possible here, since a much larger clone lies one base away. CDR3 DNA sequence: TGTGCCTCCAGCAGAGATAGTTGGGACAGGGCATATGGCTACACCTTC. Protein sequence: CASSRDSWDRAYGYTF. V is TRBV15 and J is TRBJ1-2, with 9 nucleotides matching TRBD1. The germline gives CDR1 LNHNV, CDR2 YYDKDF (reference sequence). The CDR3 runs to 16 residues.

The chain carries TRBV6-5 and TRBJ1-2; D is unclear. V lost 2 bases and J 4 bases, leaving 14 bases between the germline ends. Germline V lookup: CDR1 MNHEY, CDR2 SVGAGI. CDR3 length equals 15 residues. This chain's CDR3 is CASSYVRQDSYGYTF. CDR3 sequence (DNA): TGTGCCAGCAGTTACGTCCGGCAGGATAGCTATGGCTACACCTTC.

The V and J genes are TRBV5-1 and TRBJ2-5; tentatively, D is TRBD1 or TRBD2 (7 bases each). The CDR3 sequence is 15 residues long. V dropped 6 bases and J dropped 5 bases, with 20 bases sitting between them. From germline, CDR1 is SGHRS and CDR2 YFSETQ. The CDR3 DNA is TGCGCCAGCAAGCTTCAGGGGGAGGGCCGGGAGACCCAGTACTTC. Translating gives CASKLQGEGRETQYF.

V and J are TRBV20-1 and TRBJ2-3; 7 bases line up with TRBD2. CDR3 length: 13 amino acids. Germline values: CDR1 DFQATT, CDR2 SNEGSKA (reference sequence). Trimming cost V 3 bases and J 4 bases; bases outside gene matches: 4. In nucleotides, the CDR3 is TGCAGTGCTAGTGGGCGGGAGCCAGATACGCAGTATTTT. This translates into CSASGREPDTQYF.

This clonotype occurred a few times. The chain joins TRBV2 to TRBJ1-1, with TRBD1 matching over 11 bases. Germline V gives CDR1 SNHLY, CDR2 FYNNEI. The CDR3 runs to 16 residues. Trimming removed 4 bases from V and 0 bases from J; junction bases left unmatched: 4. The CDR3 spells CASSVRTGGLNTEAFF. CDR3 bases: TGTGCCAGCAGTGTCCGGACAGGGGGCTTGAACACTGAAGCTTTCTTT. The whole variable domain, filled in from reference TRBV2 and TRBJ1-1, reads EPEVTQTPSHQVTQMGQEVILRCVPISNHLYFYWYRQILGQKVEFLVSFYNNEISEKSEIFDDQFSVERPDGSNFTLKIRSTKLEDSAMYFCASSVRTGGLNTEAFFGQGTRLTVV.

This chain uses TRBV27 with TRBJ2-2; D perhaps matches TRBD2 (5 bases). The CDR3 runs to 19 residues. Trimming pared 4 bases from V and 0 bases from J, leaving 21 bases between. Germline V gene sequence: CDR1 MNHEY, CDR2 SMNVEV (reference sequence). The CDR3 DNA follows: TGTGCCAGCAGTTCCCATGGGGAGAGCCCGAAAGCGAACACCGGGGAGCTGTTTTTT. Translation gives CASSSHGESPKANTGELFF.

Only a few counts were recorded for this clonotype. The chain joins TRBV20-1 to TRBJ2-1; TRBD2 matches at 11 bases. The CDR3 contains 17 residues. V trimming: 4 bases; J trimming: 0 bases; junction bases outside the gene matches: 8. CDR1 is DFQATT, CDR2 SNEGSKA, per germline (reference sequence). CDR3 DNA sequence: TGCAGTGCTACCGGGCTAGCGGGAGGAAGCTCCTACAATGAGCAGTTCTTC. Translation: CSATGLAGGSSYNEQFF.

The chain is built from TRBV20-1 and TRBJ2-7, with D uncertain. CDR1 DFQATT and CDR2 SNEGSKA come from the germline V gene (reference sequence). Trimming took off 0 bases at V and 2 bases at J, with 5 bases between the two ends. CDR3 length: 12 residues. CDR3 sequence (DNA): TGCAGTGCTAGAGATAATACCTACGAGCAGTACTTC. It codes for CSARDNTYEQYF.

This rearrangement joins TRBV10-3 to TRBJ1-5, with 8 bases identical to TRBD1. The CDR3 is made up of 14 amino acids. The J segment lost 2 bases and the V segment lost 5 bases, leaving 2 bases of the junction unmatched. The V gene's germline CDR1 is ENHRY and CDR2 SYGVKD. The CDR3 sequence: CAISPGGRNQPQHF. CDR3 nucleotide sequence: TGTGCCATCAGTCCAGGGGGCCGCAATCAGCCCCAGCATTTT.